These T cell receptor beta chains were read from a single sample in a study of cytomegalovirus exposure and HLA in healthy donors. Measured with immunoSEQ multiplex PCR; TCRdb has only the in-frame clones, and not every one. The table includes about 160,000 clones, 84% detected once. The material sequenced was PBMCs. The receptors come from a man aged 25 to 40 in good health and CMV-seronegative. Each CDR3 is given with its conserved first and last residue. Fields, in order: J gene, clone size, V gene, D gene, CDR3 protein, CDR3 DNA. D genes are given only for firm matches. Clone size is given for some rows only: seen once, a few or many times, or a class if the clone is expanded.

TRBJ2-1	-	TRBV15	-	CATSGRKSPLNEQFF	TGTGCCACCAGCGGGAGGAAGTCCCCCCTCAATGAGCAGTTCTTC
TRBJ1-1	few	TRBV5-1	TRBD1	CASSLGGQVNTEAFF	TGCGCCAGCAGCTTGGGGGGACAGGTGAACACTGAAGCTTTCTTT
TRBJ1-6	-	TRBV10-2	TRBD1	CASSLSGQGLSPLHF	TGCGCCAGCAGTCTATCAGGACAGGGCCTTTCACCCCTCCACTTT
TRBJ2-7	-	TRBV4-1	-	CASSQPGISYEQYF	TGCGCCAGCAGCCAACCAGGGATCTCCTACGAGCAGTACTTC
TRBJ2-1	-	TRBV2	TRBD2	CASSGLAGRNEQFF	TGTGCCAGCAGTGGACTAGCGGGGAGGAATGAGCAGTTCTTC
TRBJ2-7	-	TRBV5-4	TRBD2	CASSSRTSGGPSYEQYF	TGTGCCAGCAGCTCAAGGACTAGCGGGGGGCCTTCCTACGAGCAGTACTTC
TRBJ2-7	-	TRBV7-2	-	CASSLARGNTYEQYF	TGTGCCAGCAGCTTAGCGCGGGGCAACACCTACGAGCAGTACTTC
TRBJ1-6	-	TRBV7-9	TRBD1	CASSLALGQGGSPLHF	TGTGCCAGCAGCTTAGCGTTGGGACAGGGGGGCTCACCCCTCCACTTT
TRBJ1-1	-	TRBV6-5	-	CATGVDTEAFF	TGTGCCACAGGGGTTGACACTGAAGCTTTCTTT
TRBJ1-1	-	TRBV27	-	CASRRHPGGAGTEAFF	TGTGCCAGCAGAAGGCACCCTGGGGGCGCCGGGACTGAAGCTTTCTTT
TRBJ2-6	-	TRBV7-8	-	CASSRSGANVLTF	TGTGCCAGCAGCCGCTCTGGGGCCAACGTCCTGACTTTC
TRBJ2-2	-	TRBV5-4	-	CASSPRRSLGGELFF	TGTGCCAGCAGCCCTAGACGGAGCCTTGGCGGGGAGCTGTTTTTT
TRBJ1-1	few	TRBV5-1	TRBD1	CASSPGTGGTEAFF	TGCGCCAGCAGCCCCGGGACAGGGGGAACTGAAGCTTTCTTT
TRBJ2-3	-	TRBV29-1	TRBD2	CSVVGTSGSTDTQYF	TGCAGCGTCGTGGGGACTAGCGGGAGCACAGATACGCAGTATTTT
TRBJ1-1	once	TRBV5-6	-	CASSLMGLENTEAFF	TGTGCCAGCAGCTTGATGGGGCTAGAGAACACTGAAGCTTTCTTT
TRBJ2-7	few	TRBV7-9	TRBD2	CASSFTSGRTSYEQYF	TGTGCCAGCAGCTTTACTAGCGGGAGGACATCCTACGAGCAGTACTTC
TRBJ1-2	-	TRBV5-1	-	CASSLGQGHVYGYTF	TGCGCCAGCAGCTTGGGGCAGGGCCATGTCTATGGCTACACCTTC
TRBJ2-5	-	TRBV7-8	TRBD1	CASSSQPGQGKETQYF	TGTGCCAGCAGCTCCCAACCGGGACAGGGGAAAGAGACCCAGTACTTC
TRBJ2-7	-	TRBV6-5	TRBD2	CASSYGAGWSSYEQYF	TGTGCCAGCAGTTACGGAGCGGGGTGGAGCTCCTACGAGCAGTACTTC
TRBJ1-2	-	TRBV4-3	-	CASSPGLNNYGYTF	TGCGCCAGCAGCCCCGGACTGAATAACTATGGCTACACCTTC
TRBJ2-7	-	TRBV27	TRBD1	CASSSDNRGRNEQYF	TGTGCCAGCAGTTCGGATAACAGGGGGCGCAACGAGCAGTACTTC
TRBJ1-1	-	TRBV9	-	CASSVDWGPAFF	TGTGCCAGCAGCGTAGATTGGGGGCCAGCTTTCTTT
TRBJ1-2	-	TRBV27	-	CASSPQGDYGYTF	TGTGCCAGCAGCCCACAGGGAGACTATGGCTACACCTTC
TRBJ2-5	-	TRBV5-4	-	CASRSRFQETQYF	TGTGCCAGCAGAAGCCGATTCCAAGAGACCCAGTACTTC
TRBJ1-2	-	TRBV4-3	-	CASSQDREGDYGYTF	TGCGCCAGCAGCCAAGATCGCGAAGGAGACTATGGCTACACCTTC
TRBJ2-7	-	TRBV9	TRBD1	CASSFRDSNYEQYF	TGTGCCAGCAGCTTTAGGGACAGCAATTACGAGCAGTACTTC
TRBJ1-4	-	TRBV7-9	-	CASSTTIFSETGEKLFF	TGTGCCAGCAGCACTACAATTTTCTCCGAGACAGGTGAAAAACTGTTTTTT
TRBJ1-6	-	TRBV10-2	-	CASRGGSEGSPLHF	TGCGCCAGCAGAGGGGGTTCGGAAGGTTCACCCCTCCACTTT
TRBJ1-2	-	TRBV7-2	TRBD1	CASSLIAGGPNYGYTF	TGTGCCAGCAGCTTAATCGCAGGGGGCCCCAACTATGGCTACACCTTC
TRBJ2-3	-	TRBV5-1	TRBD1	CASSFTSQGITDTQYF	TGCGCCAGCAGCTTTACTTCACAGGGGATCACAGATACGCAGTATTTT
TRBJ1-4	-	TRBV27	-	CASSYPGQSGAFNEKLFF	TGTGCCAGCAGTTACCCAGGACAGTCCGGGGCCTTTAATGAAAAACTGTTTTTT
TRBJ2-1	-	TRBV10-1	TRBD1	CASSEFGTGRLGEQFF	TGCGCCAGCAGTGAGTTCGGGACAGGGAGGTTGGGTGAGCAGTTCTTC
TRBJ2-2	once	TRBV28	TRBD1	CASSLGDRVNTGELFF	TGTGCCAGCAGTTTAGGAGACAGGGTAAACACCGGGGAGCTGTTTTTT
TRBJ1-4	-	TRBV6-5	TRBD1	CASSYHTGEHEKLFF	TGTGCCAGCAGTTACCACACAGGGGAGCATGAAAAACTGTTTTTT
TRBJ2-3	-	TRBV10-3	-	CATVRQESTDTQYF	TGTGCCACCGTTCGACAGGAAAGCACAGATACGCAGTATTTT
TRBJ2-2	-	TRBV29-1	-	CSVSFGGELFF	TGCAGCGTCAGCTTCGGGGGGGAGCTGTTTTTT
TRBJ2-7	once	TRBV12-2	-	CASRPLPDIYYEQYF	TGTGCAAGTCGCCCTCTGCCGGACATCTACTACGAGCAGTACTTC
TRBJ1-4	-	TRBV5-1	-	CASSLWSGDEKLFF	TGCGCCAGCAGCTTATGGAGCGGAGACGAAAAACTGTTTTTT
TRBJ2-7	-	TRBV5-1	TRBD1	CASSLVPGQPGTVSYEQYF	TGCGCCAGCAGCTTGGTCCCGGGACAGCCTGGAACGGTCTCCTACGAGCAGTACTTC
TRBJ2-5	-	TRBV4-1	TRBD2	CASSQLAGEETQYF	TGCGCCAGCAGCCAACTAGCGGGCGAAGAGACCCAGTACTTC
TRBJ1-1	once	TRBV11-3	TRBD1	CASSPGTGEMNTEAFF	TGTGCCAGCAGCCCTGGGACAGGGGAAATGAACACTGAAGCTTTCTTT
TRBJ1-1	-	TRBV5-1	-	CASKEQGNTEAFF	TGCGCCAGTAAGGAACAGGGGAACACTGAAGCTTTCTTT
TRBJ2-7	-	TRBV5-1	TRBD1	CASSLAQQGKGAEQYF	TGCGCCAGCAGCTTGGCCCAACAGGGGAAGGGTGCAGAGCAGTACTTC
TRBJ1-2	-	TRBV6-1	TRBD1	CASSTRDRENYGYTF	TGTGCCAGCAGTACGAGGGACAGGGAGAACTATGGCTACACCTTC
TRBJ2-7	once	TRBV10-2	-	CASSDSSGYEQYF	TGCGCCAGCAGTGATTCGAGCGGATACGAGCAGTACTTC
TRBJ2-1	-	TRBV5-1	TRBD2	CASSLGKLAGGSNEQFF	TGCGCCAGCAGCTTAGGCAAACTAGCGGGGGGCAGCAATGAGCAGTTCTTC
TRBJ2-5	-	TRBV4-2	TRBD2	CASSQDQGLAGARRETQYF	TGTGCCAGCAGCCAAGATCAGGGACTAGCGGGGGCGCGTCGAGAGACCCAGTACTTC